This is a list of T cell receptor beta chains from one sample in a study of control samples from healthy donors and cancer patients. Clones were read by immunoSEQ multiplex PCR, and TCRdb kept only the in-frame ones, dropping some. The data contain 200,000 to 250,000 clones, about 93% of them singletons. Sequences were obtained from blood. The origin of the receptors is a man between 45 and 60 years old in good health. CDR3s include the opening cysteine and the closing phenylalanine or tryptophan. The order of the fields is CDR3 length, V gene, D gene, J gene, clone size, CDR3 DNA, CDR3 protein. A D gene is named only where the DNA matches it firmly. Size is stated for part of the rows, as once, few or many counts, or as a class when the clone is expanded.

>11|TRBV2|.|TRBJ2-7|.
TGTGCCAGCAGTGAAGGCCTTGAGCAGTACTTC
CASSEGLEQYF
>12|TRBV24-1|.|TRBJ1-2|.
TGTGCCACCAGTGACCGCTCCTATGGCTACACCTTC
CATSDRSYGYTF
>14|TRBV28|TRBD1|TRBJ1-1|.
TGTGCCAGCAGTTCATGGACAGGTATGATTGAAGCTTTCTTT
CASSSWTGMIEAFF
>18|TRBV5-1|TRBD1|TRBJ2-3|.
TGCGCCAGCAGCTCGATCCCCTCGGGGACAGGGGCTGGTGATACGCAGTATTTT
CASSSIPSGTGAGDTQYF
>11|TRBV28|.|TRBJ1-5|.
TGTGCCAGCAGTACATATCAGCCCCAGCATTTT
CASSTYQPQHF
>14|TRBV2|.|TRBJ1-2|.
TGTGCCAGCATTCCATCGAGTTATAACTATGGCTACACCTTC
CASIPSSYNYGYTF
>17|TRBV28|.|TRBJ2-3|.
TGTGCCAGCAGTTTATTCGGTGCGTGGCGGGGCACAGATACGCAGTATTTT
CASSLFGAWRGTDTQYF
>16|TRBV9|TRBD1|TRBJ1-5|.
TGTGCCAGCAGCCCCGGGGCAGGGGGGGCCGGTCAGCCCCAGCATTTT
CASSPGAGGAGQPQHF
>13|TRBV18|.|TRBJ2-5|.
TGTGCCAGCTCACCCCTCGAGGGGGAGACCCAGTACTTC
CASSPLEGETQYF
>14|TRBV5-1|.|TRBJ2-7|once
TGCGCCAGCAGCTTGGTTCCGGGGGCCAACGAGCAGTACTTC
CASSLVPGANEQYF
>14|TRBV6-6|.|TRBJ1-2|few
TGTGCCAGCAGTTACTCAGGAGGGGGCTATGGCTACACCTTC
CASSYSGGGYGYTF
>18|TRBV5-6|TRBD2|TRBJ2-1|.
TGTGCCAGCAGCTTTATAGGTGGGACTAGCCCTGCCTACAATGAGCAGTTCTTC
CASSFIGGTSPAYNEQFF
>20|TRBV4-3|TRBD2|TRBJ2-2|once
TGCGCCAGCAGCCAAGAGATGGTAGCGGGGGCGACTTCGAACACCGGGGAGCTGTTTTTT
CASSQEMVAGATSNTGELFF
>15|TRBV5-1|TRBD1|TRBJ2-7|.
TGCGCCAGCAGCTTAGACAGGGGGCATAGCGCCGAGCAGTACTTC
CASSLDRGHSAEQYF
>14|TRBV28|.|TRBJ2-7|.
TGTGCCAGCAGTTTAGTGGGGGGAGAGTACGAGCAGTACTTC
CASSLVGGEYEQYF
>14|TRBV19|TRBD1|TRBJ1-1|.
TGTGCCAGTACCCCGGGACAGTCGAACACTGAAGCTTTCTTT
CASTPGQSNTEAFF
>14|TRBV10-1|TRBD1|TRBJ2-7|.
TGCGCCAGCAGCCGGGACAGGGACCTCTCCGAGCAGTACTTC
CASSRDRDLSEQYF
>14|TRBV19|TRBD1|TRBJ1-3|.
TGTGCCAGTCGGGACAGGCGGTCAGGAAACACCATATATTTT
CASRDRRSGNTIYF
>15|TRBV19|TRBD1|TRBJ1-6|.
TGTGCCAGTAGTATACTAGGGGGCCGGAATTCACCCCTCCACTTT
CASSILGGRNSPLHF
>15|TRBV6-5|TRBD1|TRBJ2-1|.
TGTGCCAGCAGAGACTGGACAGGGTGGGGCAATGAGCAGTTCTTC
CASRDWTGWGNEQFF
>13|TRBV6-5|TRBD1|TRBJ1-2|once
TGTGCCAGCAGTTACGACAGGGCCTATGGCTACACCTTC
CASSYDRAYGYTF
>15|TRBV3-1/TRBV3-2|TRBD1|TRBJ2-3|.
TGTGCCAGCAGCCTCCTAGGACAGGGCACAGATACGCAGTATTTT
CASSLLGQGTDTQYF
>15|TRBV5-5|.|TRBJ2-1|.
TGTGCCAGCAGCTTCGTAGGTCCGAACTACAATGAGCAGTTCTTC
CASSFVGPNYNEQFF
>14|TRBV30|.|TRBJ1-2|.
TGTGCCTGGAGTCGAGTCGCAGGGGTGCGGGGCTACACCTTC
CAWSRVAGVRGYTF
>12|TRBV2|.|TRBJ1-1|.
TGTGCCAGCGGATGCGAGAGCACTGAAGCTTTCTTT
CASGCESTEAFF
>15|TRBV3-1/TRBV3-2|.|TRBJ2-1|.
TGTGCCAGCAGTCAAGACTGGGGCTTTAACAATGAGCAGTTCTTC
CASSQDWGFNNEQFF
>13|TRBV12-3/TRBV12-4|.|TRBJ1-2|.
TGTGCCAGCAGTTTAGCCGGCGTCTATGGCTACACCTTC
CASSLAGVYGYTF
>16|TRBV9|.|TRBJ1-2|.
TGTGCCAGCAGCGTAGCTTCCCGGGGGCGAAACTATGGCTACACCTTC
CASSVASRGRNYGYTF
>11|TRBV19|.|TRBJ2-1|.
TGTGCCACCACTGATTACAATGAGCAGTTCTTC
CATTDYNEQFF
>16|TRBV7-8|.|TRBJ2-7|.
TGTGCCAGCAGCCCTCGCCCCGGGACCGGCCCCTACGAGCAGTACTTC
CASSPRPGTGPYEQYF
>14|TRBV7-8|TRBD1|TRBJ1-5|once
TGTGCCAGCAGCTTCAGGGGGTTTTCTCAGCCCCAGCATTTT
CASSFRGFSQPQHF
>16|TRBV5-5|.|TRBJ1-3|.
TGTGCCAGCAGCTTGGCAGGAAGAATCTCTGGAAACACCATATATTTT
CASSLAGRISGNTIYF